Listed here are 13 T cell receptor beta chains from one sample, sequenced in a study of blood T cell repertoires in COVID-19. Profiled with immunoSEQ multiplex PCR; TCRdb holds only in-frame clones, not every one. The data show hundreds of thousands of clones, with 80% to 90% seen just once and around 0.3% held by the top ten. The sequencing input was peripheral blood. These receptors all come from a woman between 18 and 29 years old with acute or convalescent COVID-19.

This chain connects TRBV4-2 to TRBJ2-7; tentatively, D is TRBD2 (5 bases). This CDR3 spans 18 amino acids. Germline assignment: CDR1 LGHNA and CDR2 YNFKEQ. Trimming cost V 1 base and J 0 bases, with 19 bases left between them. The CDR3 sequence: CASSQVGSTTVSSYEQYF. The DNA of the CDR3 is TGTGCCAGCAGCCAAGTCGGGTCGACTACCGTCTCCTCCTACGAGCAGTACTTC.

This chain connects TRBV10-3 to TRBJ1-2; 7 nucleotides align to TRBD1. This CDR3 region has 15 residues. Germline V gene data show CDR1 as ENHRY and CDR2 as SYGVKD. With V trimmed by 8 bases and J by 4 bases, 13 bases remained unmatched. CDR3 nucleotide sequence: TGTGCCATCGGAGACCCGGGACAGTCCTTCTATGGCTACACCTTC. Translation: CAIGDPGQSFYGYTF.

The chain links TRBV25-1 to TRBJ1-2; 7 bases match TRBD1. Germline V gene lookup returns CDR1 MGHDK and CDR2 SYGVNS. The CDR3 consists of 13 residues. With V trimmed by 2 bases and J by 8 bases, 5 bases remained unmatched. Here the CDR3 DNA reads TGTGCCAGCAGTGAAGGAGGGGGCTGGGGCTACACCTTC. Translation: CASSEGGGWGYTF.

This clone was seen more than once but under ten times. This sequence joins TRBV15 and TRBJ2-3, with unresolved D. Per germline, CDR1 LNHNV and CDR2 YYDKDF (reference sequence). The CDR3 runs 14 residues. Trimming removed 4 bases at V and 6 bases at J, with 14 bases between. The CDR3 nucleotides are TGTGCCACCAGCAAGCCCCCCCACTTGGATACGCAGTATTTT. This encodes CATSKPPHLDTQYF.

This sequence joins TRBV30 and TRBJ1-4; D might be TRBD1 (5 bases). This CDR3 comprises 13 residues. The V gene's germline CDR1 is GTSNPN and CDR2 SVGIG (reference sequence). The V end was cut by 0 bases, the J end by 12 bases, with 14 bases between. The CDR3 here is CAWSVEGWGELFF. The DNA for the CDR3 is TGTGCCTGGAGTGTGGAGGGTTGGGGGGAACTGTTTTTT.

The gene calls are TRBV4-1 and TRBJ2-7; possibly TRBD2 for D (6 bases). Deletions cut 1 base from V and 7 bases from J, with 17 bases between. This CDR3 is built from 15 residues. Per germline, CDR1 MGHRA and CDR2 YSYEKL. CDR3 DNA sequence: TGCGCCAGCAGCCAAGGGGGCGGCGGGGTGAGGGAGCAGTACTTC. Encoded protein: CASSQGGGGVREQYF.

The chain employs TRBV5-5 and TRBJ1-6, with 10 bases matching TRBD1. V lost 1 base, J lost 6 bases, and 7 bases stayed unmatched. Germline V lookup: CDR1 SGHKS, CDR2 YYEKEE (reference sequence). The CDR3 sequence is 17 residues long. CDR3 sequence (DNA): TGTGCCAGCAGCTTGTCCGCCCGGACAGGGGGTAATTCACCCCTCCACTTT. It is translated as CASSLSARTGGNSPLHF.

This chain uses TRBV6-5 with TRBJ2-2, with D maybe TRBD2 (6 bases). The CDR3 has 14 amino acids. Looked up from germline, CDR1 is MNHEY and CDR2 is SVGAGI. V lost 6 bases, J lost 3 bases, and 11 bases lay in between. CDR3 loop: CASRGGRDTGELFF. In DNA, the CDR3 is TGTGCCAGCAGGGGAGGACGGGACACCGGGGAGCTGTTTTTT.

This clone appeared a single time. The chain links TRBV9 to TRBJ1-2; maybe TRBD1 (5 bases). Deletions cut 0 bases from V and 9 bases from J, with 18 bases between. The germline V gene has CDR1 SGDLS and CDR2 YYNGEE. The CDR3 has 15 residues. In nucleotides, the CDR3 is TGTGCCAGCAGCGTAGGCGGCGGGGCAGTTTTAAGCTACACCTTC. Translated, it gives CASSVGGGAVLSYTF.

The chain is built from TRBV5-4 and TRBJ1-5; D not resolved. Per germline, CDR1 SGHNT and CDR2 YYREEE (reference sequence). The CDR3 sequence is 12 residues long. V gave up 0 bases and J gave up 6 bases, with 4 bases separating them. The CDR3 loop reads CASSLDSQPQHF. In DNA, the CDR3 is TGTGCCAGCAGCTTGGACAGTCAGCCCCAGCATTTT.

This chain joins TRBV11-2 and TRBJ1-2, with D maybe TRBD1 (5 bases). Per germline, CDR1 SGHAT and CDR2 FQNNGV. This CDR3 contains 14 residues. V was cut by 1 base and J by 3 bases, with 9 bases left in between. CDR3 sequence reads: CASSLGLGDYGYTF. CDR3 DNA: TGTGCCAGCAGCTTAGGCCTAGGGGACTATGGCTACACCTTC.

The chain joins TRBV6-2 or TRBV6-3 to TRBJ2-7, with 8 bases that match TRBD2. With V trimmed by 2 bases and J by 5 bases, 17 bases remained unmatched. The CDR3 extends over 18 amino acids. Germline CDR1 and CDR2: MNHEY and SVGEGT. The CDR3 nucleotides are TGTGCCAGCAGTTACGCCCCCTCGGGTAGCGGGGCGGAAAACGAGCAGTACTTC. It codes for CASSYAPSGSGAENEQYF.

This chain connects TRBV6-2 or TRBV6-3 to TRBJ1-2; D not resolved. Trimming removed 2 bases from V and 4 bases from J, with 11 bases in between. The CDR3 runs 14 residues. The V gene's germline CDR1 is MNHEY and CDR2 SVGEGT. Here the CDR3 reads CASSYGGSGYGYTF. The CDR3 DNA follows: TGTGCCAGCAGTTACGGAGGCAGTGGCTATGGCTACACCTTC.